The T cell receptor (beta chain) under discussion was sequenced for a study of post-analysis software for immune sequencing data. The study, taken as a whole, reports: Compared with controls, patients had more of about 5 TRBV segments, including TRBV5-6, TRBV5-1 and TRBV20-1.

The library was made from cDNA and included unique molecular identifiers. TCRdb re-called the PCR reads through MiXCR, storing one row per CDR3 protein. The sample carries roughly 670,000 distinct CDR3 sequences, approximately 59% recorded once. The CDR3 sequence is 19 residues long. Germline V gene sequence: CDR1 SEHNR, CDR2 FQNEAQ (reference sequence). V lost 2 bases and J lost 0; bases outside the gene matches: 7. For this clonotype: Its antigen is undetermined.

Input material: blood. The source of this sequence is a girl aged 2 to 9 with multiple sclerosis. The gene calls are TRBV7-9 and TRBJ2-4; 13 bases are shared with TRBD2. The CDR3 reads CASSLIRTSGSRAKNIQYF. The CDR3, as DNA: TGTGCCAGCAGCTTAATCAGGACTAGCGGGAGTAGAGCCAAAAACATTCAGTACTTC.